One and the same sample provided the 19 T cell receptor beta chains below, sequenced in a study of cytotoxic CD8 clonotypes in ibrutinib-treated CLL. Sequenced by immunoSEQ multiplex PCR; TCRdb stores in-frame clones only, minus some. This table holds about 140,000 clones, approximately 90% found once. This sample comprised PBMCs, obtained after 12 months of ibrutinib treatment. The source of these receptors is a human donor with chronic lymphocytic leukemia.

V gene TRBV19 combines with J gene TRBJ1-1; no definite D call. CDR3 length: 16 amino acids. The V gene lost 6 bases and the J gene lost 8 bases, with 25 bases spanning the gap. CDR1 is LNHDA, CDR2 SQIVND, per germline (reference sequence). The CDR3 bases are TGTGCCAGTAGATTGGACCCCGGGCCGGGATGGGTGGAAGCTTTCTTT. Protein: CASRLDPGPGWVEAFF.

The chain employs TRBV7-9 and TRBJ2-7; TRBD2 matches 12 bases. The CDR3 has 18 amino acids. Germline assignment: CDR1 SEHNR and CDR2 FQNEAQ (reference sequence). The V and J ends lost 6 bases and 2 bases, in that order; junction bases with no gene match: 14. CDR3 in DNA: TGTGCCAGCAGACCCGGACTAGCGGGAATGCAAAAGCCCTACGAGCAGTACTTC. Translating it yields CASRPGLAGMQKPYEQYF.

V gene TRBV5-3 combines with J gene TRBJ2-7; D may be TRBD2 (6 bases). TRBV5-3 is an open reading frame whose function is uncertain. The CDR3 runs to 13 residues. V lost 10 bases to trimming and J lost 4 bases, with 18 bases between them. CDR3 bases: TGTGCCGCCGGCGGGGCACGATCTTACGAGCAGTACTTC. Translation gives CAAGGARSYEQYF.

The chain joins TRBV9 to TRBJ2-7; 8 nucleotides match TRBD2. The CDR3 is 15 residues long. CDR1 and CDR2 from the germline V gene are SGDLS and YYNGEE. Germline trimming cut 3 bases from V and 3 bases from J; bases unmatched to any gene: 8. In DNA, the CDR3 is TGTGCCAGCAGCGGGGGACAAGCGGGAGTCTACGAGCAGTACTTC. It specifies CASSGGQAGVYEQYF.

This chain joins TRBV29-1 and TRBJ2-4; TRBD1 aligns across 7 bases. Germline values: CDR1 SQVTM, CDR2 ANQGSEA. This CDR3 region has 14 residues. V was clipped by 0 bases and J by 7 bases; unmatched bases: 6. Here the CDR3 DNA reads TGCAGCGTTGAAGATCGAGGGGGCACCAACATTCAGTACTTC. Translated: CSVEDRGGTNIQYF.

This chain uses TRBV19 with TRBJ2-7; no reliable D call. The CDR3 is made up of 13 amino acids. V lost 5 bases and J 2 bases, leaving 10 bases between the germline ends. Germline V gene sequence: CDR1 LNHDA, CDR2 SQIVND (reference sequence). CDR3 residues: CASSVALTYEQYF. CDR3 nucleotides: TGTGCCAGTAGTGTAGCCCTTACCTACGAGCAGTACTTC.

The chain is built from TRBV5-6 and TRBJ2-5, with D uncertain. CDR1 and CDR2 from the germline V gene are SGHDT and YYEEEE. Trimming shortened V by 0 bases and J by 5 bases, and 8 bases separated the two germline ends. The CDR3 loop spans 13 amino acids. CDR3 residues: CASSLADRETQYF. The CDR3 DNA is TGTGCCAGCAGCTTGGCCGACCGGGAGACCCAGTACTTC.

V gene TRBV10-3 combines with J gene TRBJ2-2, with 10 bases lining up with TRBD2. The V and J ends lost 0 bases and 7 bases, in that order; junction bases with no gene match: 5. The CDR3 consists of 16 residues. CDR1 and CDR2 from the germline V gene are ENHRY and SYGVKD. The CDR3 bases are TGTGCCATCAGTGAGTCGAGCGGGAGGGCCCACGGGGAGCTGTTTTTT. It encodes CAISESSGRAHGELFF.

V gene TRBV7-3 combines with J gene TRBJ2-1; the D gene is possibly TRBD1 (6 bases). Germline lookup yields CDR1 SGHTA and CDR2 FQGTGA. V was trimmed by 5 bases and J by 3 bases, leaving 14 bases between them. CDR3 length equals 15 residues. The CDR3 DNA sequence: TGTGCCAGCAGCCTACAGGGCGAGGGCTACAATGAGCAGTTCTTC. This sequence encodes CASSLQGEGYNEQFF.

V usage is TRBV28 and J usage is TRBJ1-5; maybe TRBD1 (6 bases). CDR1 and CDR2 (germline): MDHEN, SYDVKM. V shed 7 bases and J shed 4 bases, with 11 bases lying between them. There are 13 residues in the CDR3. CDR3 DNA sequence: TGTGCCAGCAACTCAGGGGTAAATCAGCCCCAGCATTTT. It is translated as CASNSGVNQPQHF.

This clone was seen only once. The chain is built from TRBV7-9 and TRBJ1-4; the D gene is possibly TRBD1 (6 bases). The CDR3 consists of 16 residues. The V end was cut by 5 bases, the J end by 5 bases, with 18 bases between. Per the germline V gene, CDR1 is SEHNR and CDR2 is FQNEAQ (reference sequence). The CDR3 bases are TGTGCCAGCAGCCCATTCCGGGGGCAAGGGAATGAAAAACTGTTTTTT. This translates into CASSPFRGQGNEKLFF.

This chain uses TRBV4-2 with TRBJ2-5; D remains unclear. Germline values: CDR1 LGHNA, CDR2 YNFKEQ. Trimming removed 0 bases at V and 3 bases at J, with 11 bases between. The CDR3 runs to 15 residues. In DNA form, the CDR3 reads TGTGCCAGCAGCCAAGATCGTAACCAGGAAGAGACCCAGTACTTC. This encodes CASSQDRNQEETQYF.

The CDR3 sequence is CASSLAPGLAGGLRGPLAKNIQYF. CDR3 DNA: TGCGCCAGCAGCTTGGCACCGGGACTAGCGGGAGGCCTTCGTGGCCCGCTAGCCAAAAACATTCAGTACTTC. V gene TRBV5-1 combines with J gene TRBJ2-4, with 15 positions matching TRBD2. Germline V CDR1 and CDR2: SGHRS, YFSETQ. V lost 0 bases, J lost 0 bases, and 19 bases stayed unmatched. The CDR3 contains 24 residues. The full variable domain, its missing parts supplied by reference TRBV5-1 and TRBJ2-4, is KAGVTQTPRYLIKTRGQQVTLSCSPISGHRSVSWYQQTPGQGLQFLFEYFSETQRNKGNFPGRFSGRQFSNSRSEMNVSTLELGDSALYLCASSLAPGLAGGLRGPLAKNIQYFGAGTRLSVL.

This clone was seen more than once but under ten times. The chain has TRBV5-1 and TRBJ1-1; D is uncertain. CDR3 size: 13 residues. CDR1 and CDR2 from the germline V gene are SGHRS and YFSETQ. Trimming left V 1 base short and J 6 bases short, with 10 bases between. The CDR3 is CASSLTNRAEAFF. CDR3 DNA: TGCGCCAGCAGCTTGACAAACCGAGCTGAAGCTTTCTTT.

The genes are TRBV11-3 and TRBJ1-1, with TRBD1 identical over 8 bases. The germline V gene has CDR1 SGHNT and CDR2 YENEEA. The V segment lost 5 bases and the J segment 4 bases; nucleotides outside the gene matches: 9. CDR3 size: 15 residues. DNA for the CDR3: TGTGCCAGCAGCCCCCGACAGGGGAAGGGCACTGAAGCTTTCTTT. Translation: CASSPRQGKGTEAFF.

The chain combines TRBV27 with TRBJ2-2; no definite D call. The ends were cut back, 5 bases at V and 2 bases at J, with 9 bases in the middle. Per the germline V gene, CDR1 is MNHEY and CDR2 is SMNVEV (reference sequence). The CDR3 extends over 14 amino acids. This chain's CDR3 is CASSPLFNTGELFF. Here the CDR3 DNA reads TGTGCCAGCAGTCCCCTTTTTAACACCGGGGAGCTGTTTTTT.

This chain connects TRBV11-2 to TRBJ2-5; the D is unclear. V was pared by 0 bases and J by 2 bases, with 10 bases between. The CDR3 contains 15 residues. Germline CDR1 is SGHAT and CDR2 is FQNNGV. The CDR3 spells CASSLEGKQQETQYF. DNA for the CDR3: TGTGCCAGCAGCTTAGAGGGGAAACAGCAAGAGACCCAGTACTTC.

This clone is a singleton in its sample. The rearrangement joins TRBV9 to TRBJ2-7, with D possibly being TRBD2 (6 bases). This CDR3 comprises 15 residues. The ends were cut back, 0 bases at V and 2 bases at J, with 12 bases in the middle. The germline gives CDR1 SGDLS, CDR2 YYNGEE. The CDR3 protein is CASSVEDSGTYEQYF. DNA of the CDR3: TGTGCCAGCAGCGTAGAGGATAGCGGAACCTACGAGCAGTACTTC.

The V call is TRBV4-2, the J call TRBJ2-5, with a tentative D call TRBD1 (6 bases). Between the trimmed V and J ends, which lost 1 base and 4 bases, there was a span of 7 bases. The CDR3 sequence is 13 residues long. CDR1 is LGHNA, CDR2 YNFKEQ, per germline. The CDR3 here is CASSQGDTETQYF. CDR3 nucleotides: TGTGCCAGCAGCCAAGGGGACACAGAGACCCAGTACTTC.